The next 2 T cell receptor beta chains were all read from a single sample in a study of blood T cell repertoires in COVID-19. Sequencing used immunoSEQ multiplex PCR; TCRdb keeps in-frame clones, though not all of them. The table lists tens of thousands of clones, roughly 79% of them singletons. Sequencing input: peripheral blood. All receptors come from a man older than 75 with COVID-19, enrolled during active disease.

The V and J genes are TRBV28 and TRBJ1-4; D gene ambiguous. V dropped 8 bases and J dropped 3 bases, with 19 bases sitting between them. Germline CDR1 reads MDHEN; CDR2 reads SYDVKM. There are 16 residues in the CDR3. CDR3 protein: CASALASGRANEKLFF. The CDR3 DNA reads as TGTGCCAGCGCTCTCGCCTCCGGGAGGGCTAATGAAAAACTGTTTTTT.

The chain has TRBV3-1 (or the pseudogene TRBV3-2) and TRBJ2-4; 9 bases line up with TRBD2. CDR3 size: 17 residues. CDR1 is LGHDT, CDR2 YNNKEL, per germline (reference sequence). Trimming took 0 bases from V and 4 from J; bases not matched to a gene: 7. The chain's CDR3 is CASSQDQAGGTKNIQYF. The CDR3 region has the DNA TGTGCCAGCAGCCAAGATCAAGCGGGAGGAACGAAAAACATTCAGTACTTC.